This T cell receptor beta chain was captured in a study of blood T cell repertoires in COVID-19. Study-level background: Some COVID-19 samples were acute and others convalescent; all came from the United States, Italy and Spain. PBMCs, B-cell-depleted T cells, or T cells were the source of the cDNA or gDNA that made up the material.

This CDR3 is built from 15 residues. Germline V gene lookup returns CDR1 LGHDT and CDR2 YNNKEL (reference sequence). V lost 3 bases and J lost 2, with 11 bases in between. TCRdb's table, derived via immunoSEQ multiplex PCR, lists solely in-frame clones and lacks some. This table has roughly 110,000 clones, around 90% appearing once. The sequence derives from a woman aged 50 to 60 with acute or convalescent COVID-19. Sequenced sample: peripheral blood. The rearrangement joins TRBV3-1 (or the pseudogene TRBV3-2) to TRBJ2-1; D gene unclear. CDR3 nucleotides: TGTGCCAGCAGCCATTCTCGGAGAACCTACAATGAGCAGTTCTTC. Translated, it gives CASSHSRRTYNEQFF.